This T cell receptor (beta chain) is from a study of T cell responses to AZD1222 COVID-19 vaccine. The method was immunoSEQ multiplex PCR; TCRdb's version includes in-frame clones alone and lacks a portion of them. The sample lists 150,000 to 200,000 clones, about 90% occurring once. With 2 bases clipped from V and 3 bases from J, the junction kept 5 bases outside the gene matches. Germline V gene lookup returns CDR1 MGHRA and CDR2 YSYEKL. The CDR3 loop spans 15 amino acids. The starting material was peripheral blood, obtained 28 days after the second AZD1222 dose. The receptor was isolated from an adult who received the AZD1222 COVID-19 vaccine. V gene TRBV4-1 combines with J gene TRBJ2-7; TRBD1 aligns across 9 bases. The CDR3 nucleotides are TGCGCCAGCAGCCAAAGTGGGACAGGGATCTACGAGCAGTACTTC. This sequence encodes CASSQSGTGIYEQYF.